This T cell receptor (beta chain) was captured in a study of cytomegalovirus exposure and HLA in healthy donors. For the study at large: Unique TCR beta sequences numbering about 100 million came from about 179 million T cells in an earlier analysis. Study-wide findings and caveats: The availability of immune exposure information extended only to CMV serostatus. Rare TCR sequences predominated, though certain public TCRs were found in many donors.

This CDR3 has 15 residues. J gave up 7 bases and V 5 bases, and 7 bases lay outside the gene matches. Germline V gene lookup returns CDR1 LNHNV and CDR2 YYDKDF (reference sequence). Worth noting for this clone: Its target is unknown.

With 60 Vbeta and 13 Jbeta primers, the PCR was carried out. Assay: immunoSEQ multiplex PCR; the TCRdb copy retains only in-frame clones and omits some. This sample's table reports just over 150,000 clones. This sequence originates from a woman in her sixties in good health and CMV-seronegative. The sample comprised PBMCs. This rearrangement joins TRBV15 to TRBJ2-1, with 11 bases matching TRBD2. As DNA, the CDR3 is TGTGCCACCAGCCTGACTAGCGGGGCCTTTAATGAGCAGTTCTTC. Protein product: CATSLTSGAFNEQFF.